This entry features one TCR beta chain sequence. Its specificity is not known. The CDR3 has 13 residues. Germline V gene lookup returns CDR1 SQVTM and CDR2 ANQGSEA. With 2 bases removed from V and 1 base from J, the gap between germline ends came to 6 bases. PCR amplification relied on 60 Vbeta primers (plus 13 Jbeta primers). TCRdb's copy holds only in-frame clones and misses some; the assay was immunoSEQ multiplex PCR. The profile shows tens of thousands of clones, around 78% of them singletons. The record originates from a study of cytomegalovirus exposure and HLA in healthy donors. Study-wide background: Findings of an earlier analysis included under 140 million unique TCR beta sequences from some 190 million T cells. Study results and caveats: Reported results showed that the classifier diagnosed cytomegalovirus status with high specificity and sensitivity.

The sequence was obtained from a man in his forties in good health and CMV-seronegative. This rearrangement joins TRBV29-1 to TRBJ1-5; D might be TRBD1 (5 bases). The sample comprised PBMCs. DNA of the CDR3: TGCAGCGTTGAACAGGGCAGCAATCAGCCCCAGCATTTT. Its protein product is CSVEQGSNQPQHF.